These T cell receptor beta chains were read from a single sample in a study of T cell repertoires in cytomegalovirus infection. Their recognized antigens are unknown. TCRdb reprocessed the reads with MiXCR, giving one entry per CDR3 protein. The sample yields hundreds of thousands of distinct CDR3 sequences, around a third seen once. The starting material was cultured PBMCs, obtained from culture after CMV antigen stimulation. The receptors stem from a human donor in good health (CMV status not recorded). Some clones in this sample may be carry-over from other donors' samples. Both conserved end residues are part of each CDR3. The order of the fields is V gene, clone size, D gene, J gene, CDR3 DNA, CDR3 protein. A D gene is named only where the DNA matches it firmly. A row's size may be missing; if present it is once, few, many or a size class.

V: TRBV5-1
size: .
D: .
J: TRBJ2-7
DNA: TGCGCCAGCAGCTCCGCTGTGGGGACCGAATTATACGAGCAGTACTTC
CDR3: CASSSAVGTELYEQYF

V: TRBV7-9
size: few
D: .
J: TRBJ1-5
DNA: TGTGCCAGCAGCGCGACAGGATCCAATCAGCCCCAGCATTTT
CDR3: CASSATGSNQPQHF

V: TRBV7-2
size: many
D: .
J: TRBJ2-4
DNA: TGTGCCAGCAGTCGCCCGGAGGGGAGCAACATTCAGTACTTC
CDR3: CASSRPEGSNIQYF

V: TRBV7-9
size: .
D: .
J: TRBJ1-1
DNA: TGTGCCAGCAGACCTACACGAGGGGGGCGCAGTGAAGCTTTCTTT
CDR3: CASRPTRGGRSEAFF

V: TRBV11-2
size: many
D: .
J: TRBJ1-1
DNA: TGTGCCAGCAGCTTGGGACTCCTGAACACTGAAGCTTTCTTT
CDR3: CASSLGLLNTEAFF

V: TRBV18
size: .
D: .
J: TRBJ2-1
DNA: TGTGCCAGCTCACCAGTTCTAGGGGGCAATGAGCAGTTCTTC
CDR3: CASSPVLGGNEQFF

V: TRBV7-8
size: many
D: .
J: TRBJ2-7
DNA: TGTGCCAGCAGGAGGGACTTCTCCCAAAAATACGAGCAGTACTTC
CDR3: CASRRDFSQKYEQYF

V: TRBV7-2
size: .
D: TRBD1
J: TRBJ1-2
DNA: TGTGCCAGCAGCCTCCTGCAGGGGGGTCTGAAGGATGGTGGCCACACCTTC
CDR3: CASSLLQGGLKDGGHTF

V: TRBV20-1
size: once
D: TRBD2
J: TRBJ2-1
DNA: TGCAGTGCTAGAGATCTTCTCTCTAGCGGCTTCGCCTACAATGAGCAGTTCTTC
CDR3: CSARDLLSSGFAYNEQFF

V: TRBV6-1
size: few
D: .
J: TRBJ1-2
DNA: TGTGCCAGCAGTCGAGGACCCCGGACAGAGTTTTATGGCTACACCTTC
CDR3: CASSRGPRTEFYGYTF